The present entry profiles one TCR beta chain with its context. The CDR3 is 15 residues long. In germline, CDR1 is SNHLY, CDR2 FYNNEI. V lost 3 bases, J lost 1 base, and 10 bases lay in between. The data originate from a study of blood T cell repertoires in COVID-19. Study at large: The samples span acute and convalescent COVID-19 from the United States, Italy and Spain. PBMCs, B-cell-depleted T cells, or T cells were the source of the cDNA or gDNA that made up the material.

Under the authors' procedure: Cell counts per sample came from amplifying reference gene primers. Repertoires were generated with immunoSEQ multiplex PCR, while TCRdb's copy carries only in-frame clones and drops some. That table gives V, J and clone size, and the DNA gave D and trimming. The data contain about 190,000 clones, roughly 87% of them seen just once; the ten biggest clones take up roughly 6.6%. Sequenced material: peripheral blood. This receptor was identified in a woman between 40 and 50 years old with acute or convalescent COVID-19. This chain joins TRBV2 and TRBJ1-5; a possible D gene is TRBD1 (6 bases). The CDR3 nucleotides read TGTGCCAGCAGTGAGACAGGACAGAGCAATCAGCCCCAGCATTTT. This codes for CASSETGQSNQPQHF.